Listed here are 9 T cell receptor beta chains from one sample, sequenced in a study of blood T cell repertoires in COVID-19. Sequencing used immunoSEQ multiplex PCR; TCRdb keeps in-frame clones, though not all of them. The sample consists of about 42,000 clones, roughly nine tenths of them appearing once. The sample consisted of peripheral blood. The receptors shown here come from a human donor in a cohort sampled during active COVID-19.

The genes are TRBV7-2 and TRBJ1-2, with D possibly TRBD1 on 6 matching bases. V was clipped by 5 bases and J by 8 bases, with 18 bases between them. From germline, CDR1 is SGHTA and CDR2 FQGNSA. The length of the CDR3 is 14 residues. The CDR3 sequence is CASSPYWGGQGYTF. The CDR3 region has the DNA TGTGCCAGCAGCCCATACTGGGGGGGGCAGGGCTACACCTTC. Using reference TRBV7-2 and TRBJ1-2 for the parts outside the CDR3, the full variable domain is GAGVSQSPSNKVTEKGKDVELRCDPISGHTALYWYRQSLGQGLEFLIYFQGNSAPDKSGLPSDRFSAERTGGSVSTLTIQRTQQEDSAVYLCASSPYWGGQGYTFGSGTRLTVV.

The CDR3 here is CAAQAGWQQPQHF. CDR3 in DNA: TGTGCCGCCCAGGCGGGATGGCAACAGCCCCAGCATTTT. V gene TRBV6-5 combines with J gene TRBJ1-5; D remains unclear. The CDR3 contains 13 residues. Germline lookup yields CDR1 MNHEY and CDR2 SVGAGI. Trimming left V 11 bases short and J 7 bases short, with 18 bases between.

The rearrangement uses TRBV29-1 and TRBJ2-1; TRBD2 is a possible D gene (5 bases). The germline CDR1 and CDR2 sequences are SQVTM and ANQGSEA. Trimming shortened V by 5 bases and J by 0 bases, and 11 bases separated the two germline ends. The CDR3 spans 14 residues. The CDR3 region is CSVRRRGSYNEQFF. In DNA, the CDR3 is TGCAGCGTTCGTAGACGGGGCTCCTACAATGAGCAGTTCTTC.

This sequence joins TRBV4-1 and TRBJ1-1; tentative D call: TRBD1 (6 bases). Germline V CDR1 and CDR2: MGHRA, YSYEKL. The CDR3 covers 15 residues. The V gene lost 1 base and the J gene lost 3 bases, with 12 bases spanning the gap. This chain's CDR3 is CASSQAGVLDTEAFF. DNA of the CDR3: TGCGCCAGCAGCCAAGCAGGGGTTTTGGACACTGAAGCTTTCTTT.

The rearrangement joins TRBV3-1 (or the pseudogene TRBV3-2) to TRBJ1-1; D is unresolved. The germline gives CDR1 LGHDT, CDR2 YNNKEL (reference sequence). The CDR3 is 14 amino acids. Trimming pared 4 bases from V and 5 bases from J, leaving 14 bases between. The CDR3 nucleotides read TGTGCCAGCAGCCTGGGAGGGAGCGAGACTGAAGCTTTCTTT. It specifies CASSLGGSETEAFF.

The sample holds a few counts of this clone. The chain couples TRBV30 to TRBJ1-5; TRBD1 agrees at 7 bases. Unmatched junction bases numbered 1, after V lost 5 bases and J lost 0 bases. The CDR3 runs to 13 residues. Germline loops: CDR1 GTSNPN, CDR2 SVGIG (reference sequence). DNA of the CDR3: TGTGCCTGGGGACAGGATAGCAATCAGCCCCAGCATTTT. This codes for CAWGQDSNQPQHF.

This chain joins TRBV2 and TRBJ2-7; TRBD1 agrees at 9 bases. Germline CDR1 is SNHLY and CDR2 is FYNNEI. The CDR3 has 15 residues. With 5 bases clipped from V and 0 bases from J, the junction kept 5 bases outside the gene matches. CDR3 in amino acids: CASSPGTGSSYEQYF. The CDR3 DNA follows: TGTGCCAGCAGTCCCGGGACAGGGAGCTCCTACGAGCAGTACTTC.

CDR3 in DNA: TGCGCCAGCAGCCCCCGTGGGGGCCCCGTCAACACTGAAGCTTTCTTT. It specifies CASSPRGGPVNTEAFF. J is TRBJ1-1 and V is TRBV5-1; D may be TRBD1 (6 bases). CDR3 length: 16 amino acids. Looked up from germline, CDR1 is SGHRS and CDR2 is YFSETQ. V was shortened by 4 bases and J by 2 bases, with 18 bases between the two germline ends.

The chain has TRBV27 and TRBJ1-1; 7 nucleotides align to TRBD1. The CDR3 contains 13 residues. V was pared by 4 bases and J by 1 base, with 0 bases of the junction left unmatched. CDR1 is MNHEY and CDR2 is SMNVEV in the germline V gene (reference sequence). CDR3 coding DNA: TGTGCCAGCAGTTGGACAGGGAACACTGAAGCTTTCTTT. Translated: CASSWTGNTEAFF.